The sequence of this T cell receptor beta chain was determined in a study of cytomegalovirus exposure and HLA in healthy donors (dated by TCRdb to between 2016 and 2019). Regarding the study in general: According to an earlier analysis of around 600 of the donors, about 179 million T cells yielded 120 million or so unique TCR beta sequences and around 300 Gb of sequence data. An early release covering roughly 640 HLA-typed donors comprised roughly 300 gigabases of sequencing data and around 80 million unique TCR sequences. The genetic ancestry cluster associated with self-reported Caucasian donors included 70% to 85% of the 300 to 450 genotyped donors. The study aimed to test whether cataloging public T cell receptors could reveal signatures of past pathogen exposure. The T cell repertoires of 550 to 850 subjects were profiled by immunosequencing and related to cytomegalovirus serostatus. Besides the first cohort of 500 to 700 subjects, a separate validation cohort made up of over 95 different subjects was used. To predict cytomegalovirus infection status, the study combined high-throughput TCR immunosequencing, statistical association of individual TCRs with disease status, and machine learning. A later analysis re-analyzed previously published TCR beta repertoires from 500 to 700 donors and added high-resolution HLA genotyping to study TCR occurrence patterns. In the later analysis, no new phenotypic data were used to find candidate immune exposures; instead, reliance was placed on TCR beta sequences and their occurrence across donors. To decide whether each TCR beta V gene segment behaved as functional or pseudogenic, an earlier analysis of some 600 of the donors relied on high-throughput TCR beta sequencing. Donor age, sex, ethnicity and CMV serostatus were collected together with the repertoire data. Genome-wide SNP genotypes for about 65% of the 666 donors were used in a later genetic analysis, which treated that subset as a discovery cohort. Every discovery cohort repertoire had been produced on one sequencing platform. HLA typing covered class I and class II loci at four-digit resolution. Typing coverage varied by locus: about 620-640 donors for A, B, C, DRB1 and DQB1; around 560 for DQA1; over 600 for DPA1; fewer than 480 for DPB1. Roughly five DR-DQ haplotypes were handled as single units for association and clustering because linkage in the cohort was strong. Among around 400 genotyped donors of the cohort, an average of approximately 250,000 unique TCR beta nucleotide sequences were sequenced per donor, roughly 18% of them non-productive. Results the study describes overall, beyond this receptor: The study listed 150 to 200 TCR beta chains as associated with cytomegalovirus. Because some donors lacked HLA typing at each locus, the association tests relied only on the typed subset. For the cohort, immune exposure information was limited to CMV serostatus. Assigning TCR associations to individual alleles was difficult when HLA alleles, especially DR and DQ, strongly co-occurred. The classifier was reported to diagnose cytomegalovirus status with high specificity and sensitivity in both the original cohort and the validation cohort. In a later genetic analysis, fewer N-insertions in productive TCRs were reported among donors in an Asian-associated ancestry cluster than the roughly 700-donor mean. In an earlier analysis of a few hundred of the donors, most TCR beta V segments were observed in productive rearrangements about 87% or about 30% of the time, broadly matching IMGT annotations. Roughly uniform sequencing depth across donors was assumed in presence/absence analyses, although this assumption may not hold. Across donors, most TCR sequences were observed very rarely, whereas some public TCRs were present in many individuals. The 87-base-pair reads could not distinguish some IMGT-functional V segments, including TRBV6-2 and TRBV6-3, so those segments were excluded. A later analysis associated about 17,000 TCR beta sequences with specific HLA alleles at a false discovery rate of 0.05. A further reported finding was that TCR beta sequences accurately predicted the HLA-A and HLA-B alleles for most subjects in the first cohort. A cluster of highly shared sequence variants was judged likely to be a technical artifact of the sequencing pipeline. A later genetic analysis associated a missense DCLRE1C variant with V-gene and J-gene trimming of TCR beta chains, and an independent cohort replicated the association. In a later analysis, most CMV-associated TCR beta chains were found to appear HLA-restricted, with HLA associations seemingly driven largely by CMV exposure. It was suggested by the authors that the approach could potentially be generalized to other disease states and immunological phenotypes. Correlated functional status among segregating V segments might be attributable to linkage disequilibrium, but an unknown experimental factor could not be ruled out. A later analysis reported that several top co-occurrence clusters appeared linked to parvovirus B19, influenza, CMV and Epstein-Barr virus. In vitro tests confirmed that three of the cytomegalovirus-associated TCR beta chains recognize cytomegalovirus antigens. Around 16 rarely observed V segments, including chromosome 9 orphons, were excluded from the earlier analysis of about 500 of the donors because counts were too low. In this cohort, only TCR beta chains were sequenced, and detectable features were limited by the absence of alpha or paired-chain data. According to a later analysis, TCR association rates differed among HLA loci, with DRB1 alleles showing the most associated TCRs and HLA-C alleles showing the fewest. In a later analysis, HLA-associated TCR beta chains were found to be more clonally expanded and to have lower generation probabilities than equally common non-associated chains.

Trimming removed 6 bases from V and 3 bases from J; the gene matches leave 8 bases unexplained. The CDR3 has 16 amino acids, counting the end cysteine and phenylalanine. Just CDR3 DNA is preserved here, 48 bases in frame from base 1. Looking up the germline V gene yields CDR1 MGHDK and CDR2 SYGVNS. The cohort comprised fewer than 700 healthy bone marrow donors. At the time of sampling, all cohort members were nominally healthy, though unrecorded immune exposures were likely present. The donor was CMV seropositive and belonged to the group of around 300 seropositive cohort members. A peripheral blood sample was provided by each donor, and peripheral blood mononuclear cells were used for TCR beta sequencing. Genomic DNA was extracted from the blood cell samples with the Qiagen DNeasy Blood Extraction Kit. Library method: the immunoSEQ multiplex PCR assay. For the multiplex PCR, a mixture combining 60 forward primers for TCR Vbeta segments and 13 reverse primers for TCR Jbeta segments was used. Amplification of the CDR3 region of rearranged TCR beta genes was performed with a multiplex PCR assay on genomic DNA. On the Illumina HiSeq System, the amplified TCR beta libraries were sequenced as 87-base-pair reads. The original pipeline was this. In a later analysis, tens of millions of unique TCR beta chains were counted across the approximately 640 repertoires, and roughly 11 million of these chains were shared by at least two donors. To remove PCR and sequencing errors, raw reads were error-corrected and collapsed into unique sequences using a nearest-neighbor algorithm that merged closely related sequences. V, D and J gene segments were assigned by aligning CDR3 sequences to IMGT reference sequences. For a sequence to be retained, a match of at least six nucleotides was required to both a V gene segment and a J gene segment. Rearrangements were called productive when the CDR3 lacked stop codons and stayed in frame with V and J; all others were non-productive. CDR3 was defined by IMGT convention, running from the second conserved V-encoded cysteine to the conserved J-encoded phenylalanine. The earlier analysis of about 620 of the donors excluded sequences that lacked an unambiguous match to a single V gene segment. In an earlier analysis of around 590 of the donors, a V segment was called functional when productive rearrangements were above 56.7%, and segregating when the standard deviation between donors exceeded 5%. To diagnose cytomegalovirus status from the catalog of TCR beta chain sequences, a statistical classification framework was built. In a later analysis, V and J genes were assigned by comparing TCR nucleotide sequences against IMGT/GENE-DB human TR gene sequences. A later analysis assigned CDR3 sequences and most-parsimonious VDJ recombination scenarios with the TCRdist pipeline. In a later analysis, each TCR beta chain was defined by its CDR3 amino acid sequence together with its V-gene family, and reads without a unique V-gene family were excluded. In a later analysis, approximately 590 highly shared, low-generation-probability nucleotide sequences were removed to address suspected cross-contamination and a sequencing artifact. In a later analysis, a clonal expansion index for each public chain was calculated from normalized within-repertoire ranks of inferred template counts. Generation probabilities in a later analysis came from a VDJ recombination model fitted to out-of-frame rearrangements, and those results were checked against IGoR. Hypergeometric tests were used in a later analysis to score TCR-TCR, TCR-HLA and TCR-CMV co-occurrence, with a repertoire-size bias correction applied to the TCR pairs. A later analysis estimated false discovery rates by permuting HLA or CMV assignments 20 times. In a later analysis, co-occurring TCRs were grouped using DBSCAN, and TCRdist sequence similarity was added for clustering within HLA-allele-positive subsets. Repertoires with fewer than 30,000 or more than 120,000 public chains, plus five repertoires with anomalous nucleotide sharing, were excluded from co-occurrence clustering. Imported from immuneACCESS, the table was reduced by TCRdb to in-frame sequences with V and J called. These copies leave out some clones; in studies compared against another copy, an unresolved V gene accounts for under half, and the cause of the remainder is not known. Clone size and the V and J calls come from that table; the DNA yielded D and trimming. This sample gives about 200,000 clones in total; almost 70% of them show up just once. About 3% of the sample comes from the top ten.

Note on this clone: Its antigen target is currently unknown. Base qualities are not provided; no much larger clone lies one nucleotide away.

The V gene is TRBV25-1 and the J gene is TRBJ2-1; TRBD1 agrees with 10 junctional bases. The clonotype was recovered from a man aged 35-49 years in good health and CMV-seropositive. Sequencing was done on a sample of PBMCs. The CDR3 loop reads CASSASGTGDYNEQFF. The nucleotide sequence is given as TGTGCCAGCAGCGCTTCGGGGACAGGGGACTACAATGAGCAGTTCTTC.